Presented here are 18 T cell receptor beta chains from one specimen sequenced in a study of neurological immune-mediated disorders. In TCRdb, the 5' RACE reads were re-called with MiXCR into one record per CDR3 protein. The table lists more than 30,000 distinct CDR3 sequences, more than 10% of them singletons. Time point here: technical triplicate 2. Sequenced: CD4+ T cells from blood. Receptors originate from a female donor with HTLV-1-associated myelopathy (HAM/TSP).

This clonotype was observed a few times. The rearrangement joins TRBV2 to TRBJ2-1; 13 positions match TRBD2. Germline CDR1 reads SNHLY; CDR2 reads FYNNEI. V gave up 5 bases and J gave up 7 bases; unmatched junction bases: 8. The CDR3 sequence is 16 residues long. CDR3: CASSTRTSGSVNEQFF. The CDR3 nucleotides are TGTGCCAGCAGTACCAGGACTAGCGGGAGTGTAAATGAGCAGTTCTTC.

This clonotype was recorded many times. This chain joins TRBV4-2 and TRBJ2-7; D uncertain. There are 18 residues in the CDR3. Deletions cut 0 bases from V and 3 bases from J, with 21 bases between. Germline CDR1 is LGHNA and CDR2 is YNFKEQ. The CDR3 region is CASSQDRLGRRTYYEQYF. CDR3 sequence (DNA): TGTGCCAGCAGCCAAGATAGGCTGGGTAGGCGGACCTACTACGAGCAGTACTTC.

Relative to its sample, this clonotype is medium-sized. The V gene is TRBV20-1, the J gene TRBJ1-4, with D perhaps TRBD1 (6 bases). The CDR3 length is 13 residues. Germline V CDR1 and CDR2: DFQATT, SNEGSKA (reference sequence). Trimming left V 4 bases short and J 6 bases short, with 12 bases between. DNA of the CDR3: TGCAGTGCTACCCAGGGGTTAGATGAAAAACTGTTTTTT. Its protein product is CSATQGLDEKLFF.

This clonotype was counted ten times or more. The V and J genes are TRBV7-3 and TRBJ2-5, with 7 bases matching TRBD2. CDR3 length: 13 residues. V gave up 5 bases and J gave up 3 bases; unmatched junction bases: 3. Germline V gives CDR1 SGHTA, CDR2 FQGTGA. The CDR3 sequence is CASSPSGEETQYF. The DNA for the CDR3 is TGTGCCAGCAGCCCCAGCGGGGAAGAGACCCAGTACTTC.

By proportion, this clonotype is medium-sized. The rearrangement links TRBV7-2 to TRBJ2-6, with TRBD1 identical over 7 bases. The CDR3 loop spans 17 amino acids. From germline, CDR1 is SGHTA and CDR2 FQGNSA. The junction had 13 bases not matched to a gene; V was cut back by 9 bases and J by 2 bases. CDR3 loop: CASRAGTVVTGANVLTF. In nucleotides, the CDR3 is TGTGCCAGTAGAGCCGGGACAGTTGTAACTGGGGCCAACGTCCTGACTTTC.

By frequency in the sample, this clonotype is medium-sized. This chain connects TRBV7-2 to TRBJ1-4; 7 bases are shared with TRBD1. CDR3 length: 14 residues. The J segment lost 6 bases and the V segment lost 4 bases, leaving 5 bases of the junction unmatched. The germline CDR1 and CDR2 sequences are SGHTA and FQGNSA. This CDR3 is CASSSQGVYEKLFF. The CDR3 nucleotides read TGTGCCAGCAGCTCTCAGGGGGTTTATGAAAAACTGTTTTTT.

This clonotype was detected many times. The chain couples TRBV5-1 to TRBJ2-2; D is unresolved. CDR3 size: 16 residues. The V and J ends lost 5 bases and 5 bases respectively, with 19 bases between them. From germline, CDR1 is SGHRS and CDR2 YFSETQ. This chain's CDR3 is CASSPLLDLGTGELFF. The CDR3, as DNA: TGCGCCAGCAGTCCCTTACTGGATCTCGGGACCGGGGAGCTGTTTTTT.

This clonotype is termed medium-sized (0.01 to 0.1%). This chain links TRBV20-1 with TRBJ2-3; 7 positions match TRBD2. The CDR3 extends over 13 amino acids. CDR1 and CDR2 from the germline V gene are DFQATT and SNEGSKA (reference sequence). V was pared by 4 bases and J by 4 bases, with 5 bases of the junction left unmatched. CDR3 sequence (DNA): TGCAGTGCTAATAAGGGGAGGGCAGATACGCAGTATTTT. It yields the protein CSANKGRADTQYF.

Comment on this clonotype: One end of the junction is discordant with germline, which a read error may explain. The chain carries TRBV12-3 or TRBV12-4 and TRBJ2-3, with 10 positions matching TRBD2. The CDR3 loop spans 19 amino acids. The CDR3 DNA follows: TGTGCCAACAAAGCGGACATACCGATAGCGGGAGGTCAGACAGATACACAGTATTTT. Translating it yields CANKADIPIAGGQTDTQYF.

The sample holds many counts of this clonotype. V is TRBV29-1 and J is TRBJ2-5; D is possibly TRBD2 (5 bases). CDR3 length: 11 amino acids. Trimming stripped 7 bases from V and 6 bases from J, with 12 bases between. Germline CDR1 reads SQVTM; CDR2 reads ANQGSEA. The CDR3 bases are TGCAGCGCCGGGATGCGGCAGACCCAGTACTTC. Translated, it gives CSAGMRQTQYF.

The J gene is TRBJ2-5, the V gene TRBV5-4; possibly TRBD1 for D (6 bases). Trimming took off 8 bases at V and 1 base at J, with 15 bases between the two ends. Germline CDR1 is SGHNT and CDR2 is YYREEE (reference sequence). The CDR3 is made up of 14 amino acids. CDR3 amino acids: CASSPVQGQETQYF. Here the CDR3 DNA reads TGTGCCAGTAGCCCGGTACAGGGCCAAGAGACCCAGTACTTC.

There are many counts of this clonotype. J is TRBJ2-7 and V is TRBV5-1; 8 positions match TRBD1. V lost 2 bases to trimming and J lost 0 bases; unmatched junction nucleotides: 7. The CDR3 spans 16 residues. In germline, CDR1 is SGHRS, CDR2 YFSETQ. CDR3 amino acids: CASSLRTGPNSYEQYF. DNA for the CDR3: TGCGCCAGCAGCTTAAGGACAGGGCCCAACTCCTACGAGCAGTACTTC. The variable domain in full, completed from reference TRBV5-1 and TRBJ2-7, reads KAGVTQTPRYLIKTRGQQVTLSCSPISGHRSVSWYQQTPGQGLQFLFEYFSETQRNKGNFPGRFSGRQFSNSRSEMNVSTLELGDSALYLCASSLRTGPNSYEQYFGPGTRLTVT.

This clonotype was counted many times. V is TRBV10-3 and J is TRBJ2-2; D possibly corresponds to TRBD1 (6 bases). Germline CDR1 is ENHRY and CDR2 is SYGVKD. V lost 6 bases and J 4 bases, leaving 6 bases between the germline ends. The CDR3 has 12 amino acids. In DNA, the CDR3 is TGTGCCATCAGAGGGGGCACCGGGGAGCTGTTTTTT. Its translation is CAIRGGTGELFF.

This clonotype was recorded at least ten times. The chain employs TRBV20-1 and TRBJ2-7; D is perhaps TRBD1 (5 bases). The CDR3 is 14 amino acids. Trimming left V 6 bases short and J 2 bases short, with 17 bases between. Germline assignment: CDR1 DFQATT and CDR2 SNEGSKA (reference sequence). Here the CDR3 reads CSATPSTETYEQYF. For the CDR3, the DNA is TGCAGTGCGACTCCTTCGACAGAAACCTACGAGCAGTACTTC.

This clonotype was detected many times. This chain joins TRBV7-6 and TRBJ2-3, with 8 bases aligning to TRBD1. V lost 5 bases, J lost 4 bases, and 14 bases stayed unmatched. CDR1 and CDR2 from the germline V gene are SGHVS and FNYEAQ. CDR3 size: 17 residues. This CDR3 reads CASSPGSGGWGADTQYF. CDR3 nucleotides: TGTGCCAGCAGCCCAGGTTCAGGGGGCTGGGGGGCAGATACGCAGTATTTT.

This clonotype was detected only a few times. The chain employs TRBV20-1 and TRBJ2-3; D is possibly TRBD1 (6 bases). The CDR3 runs 13 residues. From germline, CDR1 is DFQATT and CDR2 SNEGSKA (reference sequence). Trimming cost V 3 bases and J 11 bases, with 18 bases left between them. The CDR3 region is CSARQDSYNEQYF. In DNA form, the CDR3 reads TGCAGTGCTAGGCAGGACAGCTACAATGAGCAGTATTTT.

This clonotype has ten or more counts. The gene calls are TRBV7-2 and TRBJ2-1, with 8 bases identical to TRBD2. The germline CDR1 and CDR2 sequences are SGHTA and FQGNSA. After removal of 5 bases from V and 7 bases from J, the junction contained 10 bases not matched to a gene. The CDR3 is made up of 15 amino acids. The CDR3 here is CASSTGLAPENEQFF. CDR3 nucleotide sequence: TGTGCCAGCAGCACCGGACTAGCCCCAGAAAATGAGCAGTTCTTC. Looking up the rest from reference TRBV7-2 and TRBJ2-1 gives the full variable domain: GAGVSQSPSNKVTEKGKDVELRCDPISGHTALYWYRQSLGQGLEFLIYFQGNSAPDKSGLPSDRFSAERTGGSVSTLTIQRTQQEDSAVYLCASSTGLAPENEQFFGPGTRLTVL.

Many counts were recorded for this clonotype. The chain employs TRBV7-3 and TRBJ1-4, with 9 bases that match TRBD1. Trimming at V came to 6 bases and at J to 4 bases, leaving 3 bases not matched to a gene. Germline assignment: CDR1 SGHTA and CDR2 FQGTGA. CDR3 length: 14 residues. The CDR3 is CASRYRGLNEKLFF. The CDR3 DNA is TGTGCCAGCAGATACAGGGGGCTTAATGAAAAACTGTTTTTT.